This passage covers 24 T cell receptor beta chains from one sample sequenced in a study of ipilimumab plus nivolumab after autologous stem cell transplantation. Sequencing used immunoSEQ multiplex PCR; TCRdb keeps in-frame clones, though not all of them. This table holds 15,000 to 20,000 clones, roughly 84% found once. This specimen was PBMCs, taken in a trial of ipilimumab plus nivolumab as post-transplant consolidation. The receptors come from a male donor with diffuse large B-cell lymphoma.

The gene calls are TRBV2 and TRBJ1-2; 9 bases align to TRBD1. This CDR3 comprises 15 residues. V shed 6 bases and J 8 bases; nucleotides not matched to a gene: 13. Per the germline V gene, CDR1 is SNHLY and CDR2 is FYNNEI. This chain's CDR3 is CASSEFPGQGYGYTF. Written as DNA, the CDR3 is TGTGCCAGCAGCGAATTTCCCGGACAGGGGTACGGCTACACCTTC.

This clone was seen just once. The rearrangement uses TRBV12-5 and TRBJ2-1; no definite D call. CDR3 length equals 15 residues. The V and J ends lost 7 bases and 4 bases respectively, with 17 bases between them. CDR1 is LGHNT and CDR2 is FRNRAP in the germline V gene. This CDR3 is CASAKSPTLYNEQFF. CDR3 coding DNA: TGTGCTAGTGCCAAATCCCCGACTCTTTACAATGAGCAGTTCTTC.

The CDR3 protein is CASSSRVAGDNEQFF. The CDR3 DNA sequence: TGTGCCAGCAGCTCAAGGGTAGCGGGGGACAATGAGCAGTTCTTC. This sequence joins TRBV5-5 and TRBJ2-1; TRBD2 aligns across 9 bases. Germline-derived CDR1 and CDR2 are SGHKS and YYEKEE (reference sequence). This CDR3 is 15 amino acids long. V dropped 3 bases and J dropped 5; count of bases not matched to a gene: 6.

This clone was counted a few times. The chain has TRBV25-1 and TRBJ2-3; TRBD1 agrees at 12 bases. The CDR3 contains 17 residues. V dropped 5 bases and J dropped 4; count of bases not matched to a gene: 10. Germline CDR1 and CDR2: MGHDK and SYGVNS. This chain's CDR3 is CASSNSPGQGAADTQYF. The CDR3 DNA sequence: TGTGCCAGCAGTAATAGCCCGGGACAGGGGGCCGCAGATACGCAGTATTTT.

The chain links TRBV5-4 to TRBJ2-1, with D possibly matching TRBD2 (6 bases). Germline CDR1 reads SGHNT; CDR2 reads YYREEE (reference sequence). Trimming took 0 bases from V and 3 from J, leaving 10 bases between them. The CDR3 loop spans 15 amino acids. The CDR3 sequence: CASSLARTNYNEQFF. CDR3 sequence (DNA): TGTGCCAGCAGCTTGGCCAGGACTAACTACAATGAGCAGTTCTTC.

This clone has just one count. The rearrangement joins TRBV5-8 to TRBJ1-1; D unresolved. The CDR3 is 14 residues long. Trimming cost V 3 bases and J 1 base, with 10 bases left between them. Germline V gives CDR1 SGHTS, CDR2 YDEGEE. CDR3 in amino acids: CASSSVETNTEAFF. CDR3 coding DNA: TGTGCCAGCAGCTCGGTTGAGACGAACACTGAAGCTTTCTTT.

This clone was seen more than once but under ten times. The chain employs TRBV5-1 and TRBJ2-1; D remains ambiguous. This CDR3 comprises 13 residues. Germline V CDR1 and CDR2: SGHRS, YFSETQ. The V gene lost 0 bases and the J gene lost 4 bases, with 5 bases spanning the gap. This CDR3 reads CASSLGSYNEQFF. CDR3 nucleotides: TGCGCCAGCAGCTTGGGTAGTTACAATGAGCAGTTCTTC.

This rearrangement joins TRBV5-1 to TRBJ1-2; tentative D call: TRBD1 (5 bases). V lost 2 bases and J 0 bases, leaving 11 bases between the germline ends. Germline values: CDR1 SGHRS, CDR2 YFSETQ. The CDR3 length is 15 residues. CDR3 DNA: TGCGCCAGCAGCTTCGTCGGGGCTTCTAACTATGGCTACACCTTC. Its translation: CASSFVGASNYGYTF.

CDR3 sequence: CASSRSGTGGEKLFF. As DNA, the CDR3 is TGCGCCAGCAGCCGTTCGGGGACAGGAGGGGAAAAACTGTTTTTT. V gene TRBV4-1 combines with J gene TRBJ1-4, with 8 bases aligning to TRBD1. Germline CDR1 reads MGHRA; CDR2 reads YSYEKL. Unmatched junction bases numbered 9, after V lost 4 bases and J lost 8 bases. The CDR3 extends over 15 amino acids.

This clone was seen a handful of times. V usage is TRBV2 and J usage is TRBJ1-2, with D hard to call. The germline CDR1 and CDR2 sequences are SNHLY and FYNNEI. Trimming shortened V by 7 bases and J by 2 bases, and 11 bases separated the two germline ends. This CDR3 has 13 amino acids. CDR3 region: CASTPMENYGYTF. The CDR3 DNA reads TGTGCCAGCACCCCGATGGAGAACTATGGCTACACCTTC. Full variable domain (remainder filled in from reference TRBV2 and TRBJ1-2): EPEVTQTPSHQVTQMGQEVILRCVPISNHLYFYWYRQILGQKVEFLVSFYNNEISEKSEIFDDQFSVERPDGSNFTLKIRSTKLEDSAMYFCASTPMENYGYTFGSGTRLTVV.

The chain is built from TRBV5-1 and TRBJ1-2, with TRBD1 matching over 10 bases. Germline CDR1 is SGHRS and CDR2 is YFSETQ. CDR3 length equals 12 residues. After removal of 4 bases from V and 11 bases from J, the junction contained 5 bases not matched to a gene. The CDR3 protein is CASSTRQGAYTF. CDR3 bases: TGCGCCAGCAGCACCAGACAGGGGGCATACACCTTC.

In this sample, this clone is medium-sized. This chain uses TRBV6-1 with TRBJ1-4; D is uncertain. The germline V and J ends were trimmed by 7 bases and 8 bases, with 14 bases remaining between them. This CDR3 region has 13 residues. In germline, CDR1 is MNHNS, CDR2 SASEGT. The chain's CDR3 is CASTQNLNEKLFF. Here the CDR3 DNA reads TGTGCCAGCACCCAGAATCTGAACGAAAAACTGTTTTTT.

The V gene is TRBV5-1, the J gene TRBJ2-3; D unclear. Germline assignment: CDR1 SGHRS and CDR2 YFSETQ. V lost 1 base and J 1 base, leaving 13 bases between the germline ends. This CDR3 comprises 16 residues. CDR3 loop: CASSLLGSGGTDTQYF. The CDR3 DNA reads TGCGCCAGCAGCTTGTTGGGGTCGGGTGGCACAGATACGCAGTATTTT.

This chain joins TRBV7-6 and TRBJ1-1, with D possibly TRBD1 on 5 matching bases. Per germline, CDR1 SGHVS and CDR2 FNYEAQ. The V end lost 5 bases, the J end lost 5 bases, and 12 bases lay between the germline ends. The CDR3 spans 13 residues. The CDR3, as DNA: TGTGCCAGCAGCCGGGATCAGGGAACTGAAGCTTTCTTT. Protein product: CASSRDQGTEAFF. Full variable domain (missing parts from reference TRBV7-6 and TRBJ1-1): GAGVSQSPRYKVTKRGQDVALRCDPISGHVSLYWYRQALGQGPEFLTYFNYEAQQDKSGLPNDRFSAERPEGSISTLTIQRTEQRDSAMYRCASSRDQGTEAFFGQGTRLTVV.

The CDR3 nucleotides are TGTGCCAGCAGCCAAACTTCCTATGGCTACACCTTC. Amino acid sequence: CASSQTSYGYTF. The chain recombines TRBV6-6 with TRBJ1-2; D is undetermined. The CDR3 length is 12 residues. V was shortened by 6 bases and J by 4 bases, with 9 bases between the two germline ends. CDR1 and CDR2 (germline): MNHNY, SVGAGI (reference sequence).

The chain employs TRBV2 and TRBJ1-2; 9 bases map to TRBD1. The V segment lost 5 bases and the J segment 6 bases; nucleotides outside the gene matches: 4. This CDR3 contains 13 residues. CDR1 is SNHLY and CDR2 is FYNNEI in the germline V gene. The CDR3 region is CASSRTGDDGYTF. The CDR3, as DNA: TGTGCCAGCAGTAGGACAGGGGATGATGGCTACACCTTC.

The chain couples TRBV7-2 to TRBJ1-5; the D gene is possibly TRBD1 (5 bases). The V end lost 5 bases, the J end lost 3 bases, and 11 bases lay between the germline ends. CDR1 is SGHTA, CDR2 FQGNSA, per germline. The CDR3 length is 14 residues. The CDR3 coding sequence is TGTGCCAGCAGCGAGGGACTGATCAATCAGCCCCAGCATTTT. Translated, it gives CASSEGLINQPQHF.

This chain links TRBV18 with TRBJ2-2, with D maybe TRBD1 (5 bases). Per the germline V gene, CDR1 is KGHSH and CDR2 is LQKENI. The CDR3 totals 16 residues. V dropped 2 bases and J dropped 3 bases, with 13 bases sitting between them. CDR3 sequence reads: CASSPTVAGYTGELFF. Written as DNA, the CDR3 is TGTGCCAGCTCACCAACCGTAGCAGGGTACACCGGGGAGCTGTTTTTT.

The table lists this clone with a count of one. This CDR3 reads CASSLGVAGDYGYTF. Written as DNA, the CDR3 is TGTGCCAGCAGCTTAGGGGTGGCCGGGGACTATGGCTACACCTTC. This chain connects TRBV7-8 to TRBJ1-2; unclear D gene. The ends were cut back, 1 base at V and 3 bases at J, with 12 bases in the middle. CDR3 size: 15 residues. Germline CDR1 and CDR2: SGHVS and FQNEAQ.

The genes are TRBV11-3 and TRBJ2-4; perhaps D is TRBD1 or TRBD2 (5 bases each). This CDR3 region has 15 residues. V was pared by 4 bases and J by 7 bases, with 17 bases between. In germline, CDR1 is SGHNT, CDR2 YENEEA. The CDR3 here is CASSSPLWGRNIQYF. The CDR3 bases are TGTGCCAGCAGCTCCCCTCTTTGGGGACGGAACATTCAGTACTTC.

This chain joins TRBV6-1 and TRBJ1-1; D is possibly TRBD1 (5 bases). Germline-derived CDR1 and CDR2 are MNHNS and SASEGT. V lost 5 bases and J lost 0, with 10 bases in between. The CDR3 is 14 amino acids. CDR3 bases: TGTGCCAGCAGTCTTGAGGGGCTGAACACTGAAGCTTTCTTT. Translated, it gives CASSLEGLNTEAFF.

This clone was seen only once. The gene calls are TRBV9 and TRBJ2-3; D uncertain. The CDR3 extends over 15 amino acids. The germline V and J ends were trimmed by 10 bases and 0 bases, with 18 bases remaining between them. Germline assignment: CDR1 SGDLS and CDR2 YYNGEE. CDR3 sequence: CASSRDASSTDTQYF. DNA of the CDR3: TGTGCCTCATCTAGGGATGCATCTAGCACAGATACGCAGTATTTT.

The CDR3 bases are TGTGCCTGGAAGACTTGGTATGGCTACACCTTC. Protein: CAWKTWYGYTF. The rearrangement uses TRBV30 and TRBJ1-2; D call uncertain. V shed 4 bases and J shed 5 bases, with 8 bases lying between them. The CDR3 runs to 11 residues. The germline gives CDR1 GTSNPN, CDR2 SVGIG (reference sequence).

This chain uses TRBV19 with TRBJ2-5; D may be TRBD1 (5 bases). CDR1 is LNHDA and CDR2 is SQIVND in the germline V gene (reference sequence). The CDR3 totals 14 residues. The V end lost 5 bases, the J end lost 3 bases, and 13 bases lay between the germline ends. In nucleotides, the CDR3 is TGTGCCAGTAGTCTCTCAGGGTACGAAGAGACCCAGTACTTC. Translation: CASSLSGYEETQYF.